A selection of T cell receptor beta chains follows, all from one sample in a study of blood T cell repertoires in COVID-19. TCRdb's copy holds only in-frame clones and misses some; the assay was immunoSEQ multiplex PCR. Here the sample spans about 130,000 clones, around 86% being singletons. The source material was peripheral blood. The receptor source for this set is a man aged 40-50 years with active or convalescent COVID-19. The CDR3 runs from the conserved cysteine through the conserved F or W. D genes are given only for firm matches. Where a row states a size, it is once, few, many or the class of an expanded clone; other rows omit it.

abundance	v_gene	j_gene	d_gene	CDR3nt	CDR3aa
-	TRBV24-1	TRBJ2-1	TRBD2	TGTGCCACCTCCGGGACTAGTCCCCTCAATGAGCAGTTCTTC	CATSGTSPLNEQFF
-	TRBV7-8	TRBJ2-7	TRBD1	TGTGCCAGCAGCAGCACCGGGACAGTCATCGAGCAGTACTTC	CASSSTGTVIEQYF
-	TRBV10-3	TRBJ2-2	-	TGTGCCATCATGGGGAAGGGGTTACCCGGGGAGCTGTTTTTT	CAIMGKGLPGELFF
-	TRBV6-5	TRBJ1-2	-	TGTGCCAGCAGTCCCAACAGGGCGTACGGCTACACCTTC	CASSPNRAYGYTF
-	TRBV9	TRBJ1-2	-	TGTGCCAGCAGCGTAGTCGGTGTGGAGGGATCTAACTATGGCTACACCTTC	CASSVVGVEGSNYGYTF
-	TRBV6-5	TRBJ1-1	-	TGTGCCAGCAGTTACAGGGGATGGACTGAAGCTTTCTTT	CASSYRGWTEAFF
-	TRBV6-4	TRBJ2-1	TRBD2	TGTGCCAGCAGTGAAGATGTCACTAGCGGGGGCCTGTACAATGAGCAGTTCTTC	CASSEDVTSGGLYNEQFF
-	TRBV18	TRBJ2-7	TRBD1	TGTGCCAGCTCACCGGCAGGGGGTACCTACGAGCAGTACTTC	CASSPAGGTYEQYF
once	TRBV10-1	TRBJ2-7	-	TGCGCCAGCAGTGAGACACACTCCTACGAGCAGTACTTC	CASSETHSYEQYF
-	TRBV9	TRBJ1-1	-	TGTGCCAGCAGCTACGGGGTGAACACTGAAGCTTTCTTT	CASSYGVNTEAFF
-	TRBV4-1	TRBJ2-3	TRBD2	TGCGCCAGCAGCCAAAGCGGGGGGGCAGATACGCAGTATTTT	CASSQSGGADTQYF
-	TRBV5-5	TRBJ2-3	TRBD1	TGTGCCAGCACCCCGGAGGGACAGGGCACAGATACGCAGTATTTT	CASTPEGQGTDTQYF
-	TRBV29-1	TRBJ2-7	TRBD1	TGCAGCGTTGAGGTACCCCGGACAGGGAGCTCCTACGAGCAGTACTTC	CSVEVPRTGSSYEQYF
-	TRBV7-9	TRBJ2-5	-	TGTGCCAGCAGCTTAGTGGGAGAAGAGACCCAGTACTTC	CASSLVGEETQYF
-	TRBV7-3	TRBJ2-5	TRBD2	TGTGCCAGCAGCTTGGGACTAGCGGGGGGGCAAGAGACCCAGTACTTC	CASSLGLAGGQETQYF
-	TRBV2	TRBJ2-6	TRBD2	TGTGCCAGCAGTGAAGCAGCCGGGGGGGTGCTGACTTTC	CASSEAAGGVLTF
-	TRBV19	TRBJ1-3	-	TGTGCCAGTAGTACAATGGAGCTAATCTCTGGAAACACCATATATTTT	CASSTMELISGNTIYF